This T cell receptor beta chain was sequenced in a study of blood T cell repertoires in COVID-19. Study information: Samples representing acute and convalescent COVID-19 were sourced from the United States, Italy and Spain. T cells, B-cell-depleted T cells, or PBMCs provided the cDNA or gDNA that served as material.

Germline assignment: CDR1 SGHRS and CDR2 YFSETQ. J lost 5 bases, V lost 5 bases, and 8 bases had no gene match. This CDR3 has 16 amino acids. TCRdb keeps only in-frame clones here, not all; method: immunoSEQ multiplex PCR. This table has 70,000 to 95,000 clones, 75% to 90% appearing once. Sequenced input: peripheral blood. The chain links TRBV5-1 to TRBJ2-5, with 14 bases aligning to TRBD2. The source of this sequence is a man between 70 and 80 years old with active or convalescent COVID-19. CDR3 bases: TGCGCCAGCAGACCGGGACTAGCGGGAGAAATGGAGACCCAGTACTTC. Translation: CASRPGLAGEMETQYF.